A selection of T cell receptor beta chains follows, all from one sample in a study of shared clonotypes between healthy human individuals. Assay used: immunoSEQ multiplex PCR; TCRdb lists only in-frame clones, some missing. The sample lists a few million clones; 90% to 95% were seen once. Source material: naive CD4+ T cells from PBMCs. The receptors shown here come from a man between 18 and 35 years old in good health. Some clones in this sample may be carry-over from other donors' samples. Both conserved end residues are part of each CDR3. A D gene is named only where the DNA matches it firmly. Some rows mark clone size as missing; the rest say once, few, many or name a class of expanded clone.

V gene	J gene	D gene	clone size	CDR3 DNA	CDR3 protein
TRBV5-1	TRBJ2-3	TRBD2	NA	TGCGCCAGCAGCCCTATCGGGAGGGCCACAGATACGCAGTATTTT	CASSPIGRATDTQYF
TRBV7-9	TRBJ1-4	TRBD1	NA	TGTGCCAGCAGCCCCGAACAGGGGGCTAGCGTAAAACTGTTTTTT	CASSPEQGASVKLFF
TRBV4-1	TRBJ2-7	NA	NA	TGCGCCAGCAGCCAAGGCGAACAGAGCTACTTCTACGAGCAGTACTTC	CASSQGEQSYFYEQYF
TRBV11-3	TRBJ2-5	NA	NA	TGTGCCAGCAGCTTCCAGGGGCAAGAGACCCAGTACTTC	CASSFQGQETQYF
TRBV7-2	TRBJ1-2	NA	NA	TGTGCCAGCAGCTTAGCTGAGGGGTTCAGCTATGGCTACACCTTC	CASSLAEGFSYGYTF
TRBV6-1	TRBJ2-7	TRBD1	NA	TGTGCCAGCAGTGAACAAAGGGACAGCTACGAGCAGTACTTC	CASSEQRDSYEQYF
TRBV6-1	TRBJ1-5	TRBD1	NA	TGTGCCACCCAGACAGGGCTTGGTGGCAATCAGCCCCAGCATTTT	CATQTGLGGNQPQHF
TRBV28	TRBJ1-4	NA	NA	TGTGCCAGCAGTTCTCCCAGGGGAACTAATGAAAAACTGTTTTTT	CASSSPRGTNEKLFF
TRBV5-4	TRBJ2-2	NA	NA	TGTGCCAGCAGCTTCCAGGTTGGGGAGCTGTTTTTT	CASSFQVGELFF
TRBV6-5	TRBJ1-5	NA	NA	TGTGCCAGCGGGGGGACGGCCTCCTATCAGCCCCAGCATTTT	CASGGTASYQPQHF
TRBV2	TRBJ2-2	TRBD1	NA	TGTGCCAGCAGACTGGACAGGGGGCCCGCCGGGGAGCTGTTTTTT	CASRLDRGPAGELFF
TRBV11-2	TRBJ2-5	NA	NA	TGTGCCAGCGGCGAGGGAGAAGAGACCCAGTACTTC	CASGEGEETQYF
TRBV30	TRBJ2-7	NA	NA	TGTGCCTGGAGTGTAGGGAGGACTAGTGGGGGGGCAGGCGAGCAGTACTTC	CAWSVGRTSGGAGEQYF
TRBV2	TRBJ2-7	NA	NA	TGTGCCAGCAGTGAGAGGACAGCGAGCATGCACTTC	CASSERTASMHF
TRBV6-5	TRBJ2-7	TRBD1	NA	TGTGCCAGCAGACGGCGGACAGGGGGCTACGAGCAGTACTTC	CASRRRTGGYEQYF
TRBV2	TRBJ2-5	TRBD1	NA	TGTGCCAGCAGTCAACAGGGGTCCCAAGAGACCCAGTACTTC	CASSQQGSQETQYF
TRBV9	TRBJ2-5	NA	NA	TGTGCCAGCAGCGGAATCCAAGGGCCCCAGTACTTC	CASSGIQGPQYF
TRBV7-2	TRBJ1-1	TRBD1	NA	TGTGCCAGCACCACGACAGGGGGCCCCACTGAAGCTTTCTTT	CASTTTGGPTEAFF
TRBV6-6	TRBJ2-1	TRBD2	NA	TGTGCCAGCAGTCCGGGACTATACAATGAGCAGTTCTTC	CASSPGLYNEQFF
TRBV11-2	TRBJ2-7	TRBD2	NA	TGTGCCAGCAGCTTAAGAACTCGGGGGAGGGCGTCAGAGCAGTACTTC	CASSLRTRGRASEQYF
TRBV27	TRBJ2-1	NA	NA	TGTGCCACCCTCACCTTCGGCGCCGCAAGGGATGAGCAGTTCTTC	CATLTFGAARDEQFF
TRBV4-1	TRBJ2-1	TRBD2	NA	TGCGCCAGCAGCCAAGTAAGTCTAGCGGGAGAGCAGTTCTTC	CASSQVSLAGEQFF
TRBV7-3	TRBJ2-1	TRBD2	NA	TGTGCCAGCAGCTCTTCTGGGAGCGGGAGGGCGGACAATGAGCAGTTCTTC	CASSSSGSGRADNEQFF
TRBV2	TRBJ1-1	NA	NA	TGTGCCAGCAGTGAAGAAATGAACACTGAAGCTTTCTTT	CASSEEMNTEAFF
TRBV7-2	TRBJ1-1	TRBD1	NA	TGTGCCAGCAGCAGACAGGGGGCTGAAGTAGCTTTCTTT	CASSRQGAEVAFF
TRBV7-8	TRBJ1-5	NA	NA	TGTGCCAGCAGCAGGAACCGGGACCTCGGGGCGCCCCAGCATTTT	CASSRNRDLGAPQHF
TRBV7-9	TRBJ2-1	TRBD2	NA	TGTGCCAGCAGCCAACTAGCGGGAGGGGTGGATGAGCAGTTCTTC	CASSQLAGGVDEQFF
TRBV19	TRBJ1-5	NA	NA	TGTGCCAGTAGTATTGCGGGCGGGGGAAATCAGCCCCAGCATTTT	CASSIAGGGNQPQHF
TRBV10-1	TRBJ2-3	NA	NA	TGCGCCAGCAGTGGACTAGGGCTCACAGATACGCAGTATTTT	CASSGLGLTDTQYF
TRBV20-1	TRBJ2-5	NA	NA	TGCAGTGTTGGGGAGACCCAGTACTTC	CSVGETQYF
TRBV29-1	TRBJ2-2	NA	NA	TGCAGCGTTGCCGAGACTAGTCATTCCGGGGAGCTGTTTTTT	CSVAETSHSGELFF
TRBV6-1	TRBJ1-2	NA	NA	TGTGCCAGCAGGGAACCTTTGTGGGCTCAAGGCTACACCTTC	CASREPLWAQGYTF
TRBV6-6	TRBJ2-5	NA	NA	TGTGCCAGCAGTCCGGGGGCGTACCAAGAGACCCAGTACTTC	CASSPGAYQETQYF
TRBV9	TRBJ1-1	TRBD1	NA	TGTGCCAGCAGCGTAGCTCCCGGGACAGGGTTCACTGAAGCTTTCTTT	CASSVAPGTGFTEAFF
TRBV7-2	TRBJ2-7	NA	NA	TGTGCCAGCAGCTTAGGACATGCCATGAGGTACGAGCAGTACTTC	CASSLGHAMRYEQYF
TRBV7-2	TRBJ2-5	NA	NA	TGTGCCAGCAGCTTAGTGACGGAGACCCAGTACTTC	CASSLVTETQYF
TRBV30	TRBJ1-5	NA	few	TGTGCCTGGAGCAGGGGTCCAGGACAGCCCCAGCATTTT	CAWSRGPGQPQHF
TRBV30	TRBJ1-5	TRBD1	few	TGTGCCTGGAGTCTATTAGGGGGCGGTCAGCCCCAGCATTTT	CAWSLLGGGQPQHF
TRBV28	TRBJ1-2	TRBD1	NA	TGTGCCAGCAGCGTACAGGGGAACTATGGCTACACCTTC	CASSVQGNYGYTF
TRBV10-3	TRBJ2-7	TRBD2	NA	TGTGCCATCCGCCCCGGTCTAGCGGGAACCGAGCAGTACTTC	CAIRPGLAGTEQYF
TRBV5-4	TRBJ1-4	TRBD1	NA	TGTGCCAGCAGCCGAGCGGACAGGGGGGATGAAAAACTGTTTTTT	CASSRADRGDEKLFF
TRBV28	TRBJ2-1	NA	NA	TGTGCCAGCAGTTTACTGCCCATTAATGAGCAGTTCTTC	CASSLLPINEQFF
TRBV5-1	TRBJ2-2	TRBD1	NA	TGCGCCAGCAGCTTGACAGGGGGCTGGGACACCGGGGAGCTGTTTTTT	CASSLTGGWDTGELFF
TRBV25-1	TRBJ2-7	TRBD1	NA	TGTGCCAGCAGTGAGACCGGGACAGTCTCCTACGAGCAGTACTTC	CASSETGTVSYEQYF
TRBV28	TRBJ2-1	TRBD2	NA	TGTGCCAGCAGTGCTAGCGGGAGATCTGTTGGGGATGAGCAGTTCTTC	CASSASGRSVGDEQFF
TRBV5-4	TRBJ2-1	TRBD2	NA	TGTGCCAGCAGCTTGGGCGGGGGCTCCTACAATGAGCAGTTCTTC	CASSLGGGSYNEQFF
TRBV19	TRBJ1-3	NA	NA	TGTGCCAGTAGTATTGGTGTCTCTGGAAACACCATATATTTT	CASSIGVSGNTIYF
TRBV7-9	TRBJ2-3	NA	NA	TGTGCCAGCAGCCCACAGGGGGGGGTGACAGATACGCAGTATTTT	CASSPQGGVTDTQYF
TRBV2	TRBJ2-1	NA	NA	TGTGCCAGCAGAGACGGGTGGTTGAGTAGAGGGAATCCTGAGCAGTTCTTC	CASRDGWLSRGNPEQFF
TRBV5-1	TRBJ2-4	NA	once	TGCGCCAGCAGCCTTGGTTCCTTGGGCATTCAGTACTTC	CASSLGSLGIQYF
TRBV27	TRBJ2-7	TRBD1	NA	TGTGCCAGCAGAAGATCCGGGACAGGGTCCTACGAGCAGTACTTC	CASRRSGTGSYEQYF